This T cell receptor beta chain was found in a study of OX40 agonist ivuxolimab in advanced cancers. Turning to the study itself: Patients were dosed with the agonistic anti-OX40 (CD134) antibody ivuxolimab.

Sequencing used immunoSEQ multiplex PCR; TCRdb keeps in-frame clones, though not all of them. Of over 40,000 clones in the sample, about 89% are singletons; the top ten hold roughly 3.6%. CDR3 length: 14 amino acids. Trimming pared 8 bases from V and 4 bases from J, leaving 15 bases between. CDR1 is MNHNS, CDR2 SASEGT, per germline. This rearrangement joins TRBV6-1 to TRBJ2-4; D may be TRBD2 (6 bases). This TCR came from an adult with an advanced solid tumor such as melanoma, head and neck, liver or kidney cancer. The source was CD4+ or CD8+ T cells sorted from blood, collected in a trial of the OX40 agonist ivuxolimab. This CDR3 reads CASQQSGSKNIQYF. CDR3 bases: TGTGCCAGCCAACAAAGCGGGTCTAAAAACATTCAGTACTTC.